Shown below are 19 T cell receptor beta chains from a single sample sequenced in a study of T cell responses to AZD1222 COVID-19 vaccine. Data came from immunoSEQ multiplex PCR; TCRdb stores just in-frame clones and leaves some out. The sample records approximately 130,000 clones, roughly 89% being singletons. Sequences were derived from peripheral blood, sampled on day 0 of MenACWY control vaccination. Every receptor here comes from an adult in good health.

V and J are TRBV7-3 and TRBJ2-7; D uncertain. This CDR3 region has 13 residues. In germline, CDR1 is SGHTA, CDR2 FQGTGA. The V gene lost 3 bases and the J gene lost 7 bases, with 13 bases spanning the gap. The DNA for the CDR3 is TGTGCCAGCAGCTTCTCGGACGGCACTGAGCAGTACTTC. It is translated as CASSFSDGTEQYF.

CDR3 protein: CASSNEWGEAFF. The CDR3 DNA is TGTGCCAGCAGTAATGAATGGGGTGAAGCTTTCTTT. The chain employs TRBV6-5 and TRBJ1-1; D gene uncertain. The CDR3 runs 12 residues. Germline loops: CDR1 MNHEY, CDR2 SVGAGI. V dropped 5 bases and J dropped 7 bases, with 11 bases sitting between them.

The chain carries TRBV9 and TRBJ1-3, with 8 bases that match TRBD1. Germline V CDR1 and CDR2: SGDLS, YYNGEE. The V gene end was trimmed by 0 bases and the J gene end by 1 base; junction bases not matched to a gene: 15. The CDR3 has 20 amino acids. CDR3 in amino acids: CASSVDATSQGASSGNTIYF. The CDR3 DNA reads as TGTGCCAGCAGCGTAGATGCGACGAGCCAGGGGGCAAGTTCTGGAAACACCATATATTTT.

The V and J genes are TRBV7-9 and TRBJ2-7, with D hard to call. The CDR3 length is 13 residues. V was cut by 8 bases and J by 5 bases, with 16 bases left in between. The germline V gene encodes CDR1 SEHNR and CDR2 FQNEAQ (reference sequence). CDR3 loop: CASLPGGVHEQYF. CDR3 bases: TGTGCCAGCCTCCCCGGTGGGGTCCACGAGCAGTACTTC. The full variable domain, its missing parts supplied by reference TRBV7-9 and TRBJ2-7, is DTGVSQNPRHKITKRGQNVTFRCDPISEHNRLYWYRQTLGQGPEFLTYFQNEAQLEKSRLLSDRFSAERPKGSFSTLEIQRTEQGDSAMYLCASLPGGVHEQYFGPGTRLTVT.

CDR3 sequence (DNA): TGCGCCAGCACGGGGGACCCCACTTCCTACGAGCAGTACTTC. This translates into CASTGDPTSYEQYF. The V call is TRBV5-1, the J call TRBJ2-7, with D tentatively TRBD2 (6 bases). This CDR3 is 14 amino acids long. Germline CDR1 SGHRS, CDR2 YFSETQ. Trimming took off 6 bases at V and 1 base at J, with 14 bases between the two ends.

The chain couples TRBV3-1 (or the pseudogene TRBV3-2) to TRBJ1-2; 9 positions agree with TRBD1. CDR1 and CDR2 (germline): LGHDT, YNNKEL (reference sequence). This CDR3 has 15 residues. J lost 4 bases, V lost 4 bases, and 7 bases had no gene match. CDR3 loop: CASSPVGQGGYGYTF. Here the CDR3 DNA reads TGTGCCAGCAGCCCAGTGGGACAGGGTGGCTATGGCTACACCTTC.

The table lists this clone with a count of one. The CDR3 DNA reads as TGTGCCAGCAGTTATGGGGACAGTGCTGAGACCCAGTACTTC. Protein sequence: CASSYGDSAETQYF. The rearrangement joins TRBV6-5 to TRBJ2-5, with TRBD1 matching 7 bases. V was pared by 3 bases and J by 5 bases, with 6 bases of the junction left unmatched. The CDR3 is made up of 14 amino acids. The V gene's germline CDR1 is MNHEY and CDR2 SVGAGI.

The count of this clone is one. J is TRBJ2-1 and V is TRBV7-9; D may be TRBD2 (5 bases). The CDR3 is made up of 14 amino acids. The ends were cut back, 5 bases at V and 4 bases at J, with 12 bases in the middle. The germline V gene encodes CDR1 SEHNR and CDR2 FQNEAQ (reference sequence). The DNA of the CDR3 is TGTGCCAGCAGCGCACGGGAACAATACAATGAGCAGTTCTTC. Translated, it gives CASSAREQYNEQFF.

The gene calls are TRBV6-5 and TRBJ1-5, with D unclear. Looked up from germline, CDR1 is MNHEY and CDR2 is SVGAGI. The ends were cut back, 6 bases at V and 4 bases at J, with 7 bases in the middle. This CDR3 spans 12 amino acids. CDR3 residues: CASRALNQPQHF. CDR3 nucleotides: TGTGCCAGCAGGGCCCTGAATCAGCCCCAGCATTTT.

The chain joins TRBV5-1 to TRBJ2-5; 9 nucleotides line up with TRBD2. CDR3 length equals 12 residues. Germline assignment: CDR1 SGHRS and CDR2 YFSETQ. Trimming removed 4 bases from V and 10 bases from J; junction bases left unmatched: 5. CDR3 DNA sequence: TGCGCCAGCAGCATCGGACTAGCGATCCAGTACTTC. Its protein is CASSIGLAIQYF.

For the CDR3, the DNA is TGCAGCGTTAAAATAACAGACAATGAGCAGTTCTTC. Translated, it gives CSVKITDNEQFF. The rearrangement links TRBV29-1 to TRBJ2-1, with no clear D. V gave up 5 bases and J gave up 5 bases, with 10 bases separating them. CDR3 length: 12 amino acids. CDR1 is SQVTM and CDR2 is ANQGSEA in the germline V gene.

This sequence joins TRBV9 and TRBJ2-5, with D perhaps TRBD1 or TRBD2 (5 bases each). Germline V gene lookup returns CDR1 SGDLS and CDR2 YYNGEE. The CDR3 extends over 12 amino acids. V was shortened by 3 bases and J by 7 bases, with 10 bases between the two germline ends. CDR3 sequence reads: CASSDGAGTQYF. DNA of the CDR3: TGTGCCAGCAGCGATGGGGCGGGGACCCAGTACTTC.

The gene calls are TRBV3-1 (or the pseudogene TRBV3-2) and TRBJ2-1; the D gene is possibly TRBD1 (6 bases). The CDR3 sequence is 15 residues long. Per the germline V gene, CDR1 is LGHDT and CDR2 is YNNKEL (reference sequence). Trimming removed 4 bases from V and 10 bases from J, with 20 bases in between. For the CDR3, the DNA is TGTGCCAGCAGCCGGACTCGGGACAAAGTTGGGGAGCAGTTCTTC. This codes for CASSRTRDKVGEQFF.

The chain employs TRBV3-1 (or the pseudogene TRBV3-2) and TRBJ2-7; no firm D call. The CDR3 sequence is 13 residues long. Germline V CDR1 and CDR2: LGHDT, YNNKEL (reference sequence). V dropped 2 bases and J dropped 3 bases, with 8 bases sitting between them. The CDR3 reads CASSQWGYYEQYF. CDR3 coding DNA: TGTGCCAGCAGCCAATGGGGATACTACGAGCAGTACTTC.

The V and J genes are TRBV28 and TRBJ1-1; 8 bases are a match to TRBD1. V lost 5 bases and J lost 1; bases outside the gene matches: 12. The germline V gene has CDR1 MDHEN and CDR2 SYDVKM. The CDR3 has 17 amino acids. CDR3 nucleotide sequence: TGTGCCAGCAGTGAGCCAGGGGGCCTGAAATGGAACACTGAAGCTTTCTTT. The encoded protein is CASSEPGGLKWNTEAFF.

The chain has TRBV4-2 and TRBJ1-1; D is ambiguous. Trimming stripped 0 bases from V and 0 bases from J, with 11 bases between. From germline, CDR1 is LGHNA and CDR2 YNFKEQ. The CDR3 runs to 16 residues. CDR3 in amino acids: CASSQEDGRMNTEAFF. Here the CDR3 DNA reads TGTGCCAGCAGCCAAGAGGATGGGAGGATGAACACTGAAGCTTTCTTT.

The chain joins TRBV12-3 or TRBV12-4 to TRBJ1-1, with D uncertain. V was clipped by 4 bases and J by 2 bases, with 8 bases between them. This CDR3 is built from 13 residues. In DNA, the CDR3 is TGTGCCAGCAGTTACGGGCTTAACACTGAAGCTTTCTTT. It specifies CASSYGLNTEAFF.

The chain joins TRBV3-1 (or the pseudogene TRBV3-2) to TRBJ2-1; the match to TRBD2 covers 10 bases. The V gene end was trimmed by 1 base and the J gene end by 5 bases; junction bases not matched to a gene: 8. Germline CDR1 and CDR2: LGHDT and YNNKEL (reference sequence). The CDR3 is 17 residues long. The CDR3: CASSQVLLAGINNEQFF. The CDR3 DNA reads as TGTGCCAGCAGCCAAGTATTACTAGCGGGGATCAACAATGAGCAGTTCTTC.

The CDR3 coding sequence is TGTGCCAGCAGCTCTAGCGGGAGGGAATACGAGCAGTACTTC. Translation gives CASSSSGREYEQYF. The chain uses TRBV7-9 and TRBJ2-7, with TRBD2 matching 12 bases. The CDR3 sequence is 14 residues long. Germline trimming cut 4 bases from V and 4 bases from J; bases unmatched to any gene: 2. In germline, CDR1 is SEHNR, CDR2 FQNEAQ (reference sequence).